This T cell receptor (beta chain) was found in a study of blood T cell repertoires in COVID-19. CDR3 length: 13 amino acids. Trimming removed 3 bases at V and 2 bases at J, with 8 bases between. CDR1 is LNHDA, CDR2 SQIVND, per germline (reference sequence). Sequencing used immunoSEQ multiplex PCR; TCRdb keeps in-frame clones, though not all of them. This table has 200,000 to 300,000 clones, more than 70% appearing once. The sample taken for sequencing was PBMCs or T cells enriched from blood (not recorded which). V and J are TRBV19 and TRBJ2-7; no firm D call. The clonotype originates from a woman between 35 and 50 years old with acute COVID-19. Here the CDR3 DNA reads TGTGCCAGTAGTATGAGTCAGGCCTACGAGCAGTACTTC. It is translated as CASSMSQAYEQYF.